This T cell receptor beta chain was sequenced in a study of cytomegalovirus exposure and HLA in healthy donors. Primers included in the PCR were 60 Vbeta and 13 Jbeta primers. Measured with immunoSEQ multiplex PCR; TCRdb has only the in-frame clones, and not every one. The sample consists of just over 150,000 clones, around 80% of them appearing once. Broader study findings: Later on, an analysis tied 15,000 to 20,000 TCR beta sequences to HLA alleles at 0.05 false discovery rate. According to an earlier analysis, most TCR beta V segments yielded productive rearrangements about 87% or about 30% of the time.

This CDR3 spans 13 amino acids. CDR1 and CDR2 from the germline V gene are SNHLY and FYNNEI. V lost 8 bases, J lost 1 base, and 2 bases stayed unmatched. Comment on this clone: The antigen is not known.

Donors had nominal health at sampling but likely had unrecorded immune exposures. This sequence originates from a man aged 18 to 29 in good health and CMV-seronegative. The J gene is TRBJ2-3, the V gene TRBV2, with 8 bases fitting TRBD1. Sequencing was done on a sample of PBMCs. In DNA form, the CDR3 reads TGTGCCAGCTCCAGGGGGCGCACAGATACGCAGTATTTT. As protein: CASSRGRTDTQYF.